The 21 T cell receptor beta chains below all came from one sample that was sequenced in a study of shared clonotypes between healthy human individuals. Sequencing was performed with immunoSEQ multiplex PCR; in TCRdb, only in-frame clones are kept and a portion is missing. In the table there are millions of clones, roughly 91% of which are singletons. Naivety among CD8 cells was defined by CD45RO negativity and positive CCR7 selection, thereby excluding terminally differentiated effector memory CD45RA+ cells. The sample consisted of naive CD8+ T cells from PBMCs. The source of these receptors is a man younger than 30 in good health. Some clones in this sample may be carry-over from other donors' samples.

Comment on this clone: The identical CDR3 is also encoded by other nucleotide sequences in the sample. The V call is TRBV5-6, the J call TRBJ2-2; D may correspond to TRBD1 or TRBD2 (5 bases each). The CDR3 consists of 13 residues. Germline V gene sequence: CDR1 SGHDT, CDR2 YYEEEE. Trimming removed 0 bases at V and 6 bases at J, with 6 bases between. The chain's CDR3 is CASSLGGPGELFF. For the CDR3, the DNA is TGTGCCAGCAGCTTGGGGGGACCCGGGGAGCTGTTTTTT.

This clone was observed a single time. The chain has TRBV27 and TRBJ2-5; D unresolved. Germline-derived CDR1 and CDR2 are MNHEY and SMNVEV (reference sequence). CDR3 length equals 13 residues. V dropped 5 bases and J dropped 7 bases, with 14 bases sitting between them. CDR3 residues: CASSDYNLRTQYF. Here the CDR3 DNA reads TGTGCCAGCAGTGATTATAACCTTCGGACCCAGTACTTC.

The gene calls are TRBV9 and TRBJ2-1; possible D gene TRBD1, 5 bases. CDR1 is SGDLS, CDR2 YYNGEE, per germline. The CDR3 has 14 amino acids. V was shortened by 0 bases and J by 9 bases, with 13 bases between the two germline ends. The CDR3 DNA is TGTGCCAGCAGCGTAGCTGAACAGGTGGTTGAGCAGTTCTTC. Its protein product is CASSVAEQVVEQFF.

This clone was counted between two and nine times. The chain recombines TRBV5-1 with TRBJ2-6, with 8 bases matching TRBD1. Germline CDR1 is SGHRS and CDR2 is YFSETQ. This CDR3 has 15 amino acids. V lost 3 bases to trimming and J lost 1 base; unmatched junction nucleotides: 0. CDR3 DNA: TGCGCCAGCAGCTGGACAGGGTCTGGGGCCAACGTCCTGACTTTC. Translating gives CASSWTGSGANVLTF.

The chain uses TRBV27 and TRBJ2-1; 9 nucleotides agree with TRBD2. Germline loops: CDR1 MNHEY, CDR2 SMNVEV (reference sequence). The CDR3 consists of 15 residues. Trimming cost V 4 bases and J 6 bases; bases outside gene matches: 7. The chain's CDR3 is CASSYPGLAFNEQFF. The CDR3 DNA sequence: TGTGCCAGCAGTTATCCGGGACTAGCCTTCAATGAGCAGTTCTTC.

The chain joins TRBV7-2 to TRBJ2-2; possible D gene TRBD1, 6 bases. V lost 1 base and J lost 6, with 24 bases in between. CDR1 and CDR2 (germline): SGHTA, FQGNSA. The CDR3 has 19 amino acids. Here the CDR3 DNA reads TGTGCCAGCAGCTTAGTATTGATGCCAGGGGCGTACCCCCCCGGGGAGCTGTTTTTT. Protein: CASSLVLMPGAYPPGELFF.

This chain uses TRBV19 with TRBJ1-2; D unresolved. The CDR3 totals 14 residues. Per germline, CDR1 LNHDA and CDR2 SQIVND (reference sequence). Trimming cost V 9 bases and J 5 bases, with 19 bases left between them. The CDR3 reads CASHPRWAGYGYTF. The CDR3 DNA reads TGTGCCAGCCATCCCAGATGGGCGGGATATGGCTACACCTTC.

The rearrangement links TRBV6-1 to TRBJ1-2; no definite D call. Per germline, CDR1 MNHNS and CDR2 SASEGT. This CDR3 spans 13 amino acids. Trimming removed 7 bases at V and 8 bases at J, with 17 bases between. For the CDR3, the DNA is TGTGCCAGCAACCCCAGGTTACCTGGGGGCTACACCTTC. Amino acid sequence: CASNPRLPGGYTF.

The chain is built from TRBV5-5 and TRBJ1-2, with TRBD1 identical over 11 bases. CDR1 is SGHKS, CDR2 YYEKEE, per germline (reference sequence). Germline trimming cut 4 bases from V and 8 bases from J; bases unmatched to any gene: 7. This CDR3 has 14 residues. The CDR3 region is CASSLPGQGGGYTF. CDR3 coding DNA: TGTGCCAGCAGCCTACCGGGACAGGGGGGAGGCTACACCTTC. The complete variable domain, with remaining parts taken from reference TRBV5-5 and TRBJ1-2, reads DAGVTQSPTHLIKTRGQQVTLRCSPISGHKSVSWYQQVLGQGPQFIFQYYEKEERGRGNFPDRFSARQFPNYSSELNVNALLLGDSALYLCASSLPGQGGGYTFGSGTRLTVV.

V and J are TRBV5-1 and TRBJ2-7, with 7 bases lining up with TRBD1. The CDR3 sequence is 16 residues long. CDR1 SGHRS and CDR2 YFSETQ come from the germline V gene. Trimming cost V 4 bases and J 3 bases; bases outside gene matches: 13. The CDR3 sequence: CASSLNRGPILYEQYF. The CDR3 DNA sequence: TGCGCCAGCAGCCTTAACAGGGGTCCGATCCTCTACGAGCAGTACTTC.

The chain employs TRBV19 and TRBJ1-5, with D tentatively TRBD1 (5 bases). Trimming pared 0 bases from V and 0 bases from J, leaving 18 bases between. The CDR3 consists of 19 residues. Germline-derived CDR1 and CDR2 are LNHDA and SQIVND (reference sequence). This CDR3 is CASSIESRGHPYSNQPQHF. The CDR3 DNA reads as TGTGCCAGTAGTATAGAAAGTCGAGGACACCCTTATAGCAATCAGCCCCAGCATTTT.

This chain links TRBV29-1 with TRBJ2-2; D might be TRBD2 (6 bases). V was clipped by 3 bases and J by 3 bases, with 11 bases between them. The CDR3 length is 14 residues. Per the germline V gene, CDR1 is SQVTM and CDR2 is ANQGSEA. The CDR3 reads CSVDGGVDTGELFF. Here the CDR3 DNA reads TGCAGCGTTGATGGCGGGGTTGACACCGGGGAGCTGTTTTTT.

Here the CDR3 reads CATSPLAGSSYNEQFF. The CDR3 DNA follows: TGTGCCACCTCCCCACTAGCGGGGTCCTCCTACAATGAGCAGTTCTTC. V gene TRBV27 combines with J gene TRBJ2-1, with 10 bases matching TRBD2. Trimming at V came to 10 bases and at J to 0 bases, leaving 9 bases not matched to a gene. The CDR3 is 16 amino acids. The germline gives CDR1 MNHEY, CDR2 SMNVEV (reference sequence).

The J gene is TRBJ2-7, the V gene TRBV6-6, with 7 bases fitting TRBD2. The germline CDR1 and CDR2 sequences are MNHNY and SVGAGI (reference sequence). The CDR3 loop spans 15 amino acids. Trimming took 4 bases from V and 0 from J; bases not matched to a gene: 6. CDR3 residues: CASSWGGDGSYEQYF. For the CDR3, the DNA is TGTGCCAGCAGTTGGGGGGGGGACGGCTCCTACGAGCAGTACTTC.

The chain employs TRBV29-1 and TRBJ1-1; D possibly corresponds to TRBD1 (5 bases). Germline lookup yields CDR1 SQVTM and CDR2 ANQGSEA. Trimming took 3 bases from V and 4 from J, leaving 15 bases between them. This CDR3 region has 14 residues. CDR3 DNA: TGCAGCGTTGATCCCACTGGGGGGGGCACTGAAGCTTTCTTT. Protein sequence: CSVDPTGGGTEAFF.

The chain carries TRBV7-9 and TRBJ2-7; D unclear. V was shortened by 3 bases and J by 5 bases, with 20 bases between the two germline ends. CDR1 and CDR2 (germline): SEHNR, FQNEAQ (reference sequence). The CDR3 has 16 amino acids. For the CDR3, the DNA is TGTGCCAGCAGCTTCCCGGCAACCGGCACCCCGGACGAGCAGTACTTC. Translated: CASSFPATGTPDEQYF.

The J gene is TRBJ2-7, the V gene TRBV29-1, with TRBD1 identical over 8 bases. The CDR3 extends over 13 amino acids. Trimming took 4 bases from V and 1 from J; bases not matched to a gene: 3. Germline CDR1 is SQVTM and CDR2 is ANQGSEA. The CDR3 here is CSVVDRVSYEQYF. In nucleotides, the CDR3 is TGCAGCGTTGTGGACAGGGTGTCCTACGAGCAGTACTTC.

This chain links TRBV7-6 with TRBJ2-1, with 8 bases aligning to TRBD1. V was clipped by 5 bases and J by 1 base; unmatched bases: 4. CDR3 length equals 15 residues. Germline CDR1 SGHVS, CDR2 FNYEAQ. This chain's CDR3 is CASSADRVSYNEQFF. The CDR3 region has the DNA TGTGCCAGCAGCGCGGACAGGGTGTCCTACAATGAGCAGTTCTTC.

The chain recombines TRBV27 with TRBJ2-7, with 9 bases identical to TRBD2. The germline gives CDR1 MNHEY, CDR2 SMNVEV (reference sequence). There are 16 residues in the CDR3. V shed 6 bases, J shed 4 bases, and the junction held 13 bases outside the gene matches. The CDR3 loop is CASSRSGSLDLYEQYF. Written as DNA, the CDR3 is TGTGCCAGCAGCCGTAGCGGGAGTCTGGACTTATACGAGCAGTACTTC.

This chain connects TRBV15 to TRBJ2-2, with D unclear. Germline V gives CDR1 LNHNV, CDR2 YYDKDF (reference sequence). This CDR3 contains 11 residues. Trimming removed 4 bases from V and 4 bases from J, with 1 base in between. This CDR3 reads CATSTTGELFF. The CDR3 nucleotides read TGTGCCACCAGCACCACCGGGGAGCTGTTTTTT.

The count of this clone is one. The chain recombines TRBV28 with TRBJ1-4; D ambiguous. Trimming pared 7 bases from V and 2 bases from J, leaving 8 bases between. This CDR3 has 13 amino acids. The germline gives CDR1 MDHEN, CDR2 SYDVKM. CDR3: CASKGGTNEKLFF. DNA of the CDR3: TGTGCCAGCAAAGGAGGGACTAATGAAAAACTGTTTTTT. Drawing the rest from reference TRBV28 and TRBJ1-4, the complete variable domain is DVKVTQSSRYLVKRTGEKVFLECVQDMDHENMFWYRQDPGLGLRLIYFSYDVKMKEKGDIPEGYSVSREKKERFSLILESASTNQTSMYLCASKGGTNEKLFFGSGTQLSVL.